Listed below are T cell receptor beta chains from one sample, sequenced in a study of control samples from healthy donors and cancer patients. TCRdb's copy holds only in-frame clones and misses some; the assay was immunoSEQ multiplex PCR. The table has about 170,000 clones, around 95% seen once. The sample was blood. The receptors here all came from a woman aged 55-69 years in good health. CDR3s include the opening cysteine and the closing phenylalanine or tryptophan. Fields, in order: V gene, D gene, CDR3 length, J gene, clone size, CDR3 DNA, CDR3 protein. The D gene is left open where the match is weak. Clone size is stated in some rows and not others, as once, few, many or a class when expanded.

v_call: TRBV5-6; d_call: .; cdr3_length: 17; j_call: TRBJ1-3; clone_size: .; cdr3_nt: TGTGCCAGCAGCTTGTTGGACAGCGCATTCTCTGGAAACACCATATATTTT; cdr3_aa: CASSLLDSAFSGNTIYF
v_call: TRBV2; d_call: .; cdr3_length: 12; j_call: TRBJ1-6; clone_size: .; cdr3_nt: TGTGCCAGCAAATCGCATAATTCACCCCTCCACTTT; cdr3_aa: CASKSHNSPLHF
v_call: TRBV6-5; d_call: .; cdr3_length: 11; j_call: TRBJ1-4; clone_size: once; cdr3_nt: TGTGCCAGCCGGATCGGTGAAAAACTGTTTTTT; cdr3_aa: CASRIGEKLFF
v_call: TRBV9; d_call: TRBD2; cdr3_length: 16; j_call: TRBJ2-5; clone_size: .; cdr3_nt: TGTGCCAGCAGCCCGGGACTAACAATGGACCAAGAGACCCAGTACTTC; cdr3_aa: CASSPGLTMDQETQYF
v_call: TRBV9; d_call: TRBD1; cdr3_length: 18; j_call: TRBJ1-2; clone_size: .; cdr3_nt: TGTGCCAGCAGCGTCTGGACAGGCCCCCTAGGTGGGTTTCATGGCTACACCTTC; cdr3_aa: CASSVWTGPLGGFHGYTF
v_call: TRBV19; d_call: .; cdr3_length: 12; j_call: TRBJ1-6; clone_size: .; cdr3_nt: TGTGCCAGTAGAGAGGTAAATTCACCCCTCCACTTT; cdr3_aa: CASREVNSPLHF
v_call: TRBV19; d_call: .; cdr3_length: 13; j_call: TRBJ1-1; clone_size: once; cdr3_nt: TGTGCCAGTATGAGGCGAGGGGACACTGAAGCTTTCTTT; cdr3_aa: CASMRRGDTEAFF
v_call: TRBV4-2; d_call: TRBD2; cdr3_length: 16; j_call: TRBJ2-1; clone_size: .; cdr3_nt: TGTGCCAGCAGCCCCCAACTAGCGGGGGCTTACAATGAGCAGTTCTTC; cdr3_aa: CASSPQLAGAYNEQFF
v_call: TRBV4-1; d_call: .; cdr3_length: 16; j_call: TRBJ1-5; clone_size: .; cdr3_nt: TGCGCCAGCAGCCAAGATCCGGGTCCCCGCAATCAGCCCCAGCATTTT; cdr3_aa: CASSQDPGPRNQPQHF
v_call: TRBV5-4; d_call: TRBD1; cdr3_length: 14; j_call: TRBJ2-1; clone_size: .; cdr3_nt: TGTGCCAGCAGCTCGGGACAGGGGGCTCTTGAGCAGTTCTTC; cdr3_aa: CASSSGQGALEQFF
v_call: TRBV21-1; d_call: .; cdr3_length: 12; j_call: TRBJ1-1; clone_size: .; cdr3_nt: TGTGCCAGCAGCAAAATTACAGATGAAGCTTTCTTT; cdr3_aa: CASSKITDEAFF
v_call: TRBV12-5; d_call: .; cdr3_length: 15; j_call: TRBJ1-5; clone_size: .; cdr3_nt: TGTGCTAGTGGGCCCGGGGTGATCGGCAATCAGCCCCAGCATTTT; cdr3_aa: CASGPGVIGNQPQHF
v_call: TRBV5-1; d_call: .; cdr3_length: 15; j_call: TRBJ1-4; clone_size: .; cdr3_nt: TGCGCCAGCAGCCCCCGTGGTCCAGGGACTGAAAAACTGTTTTTT; cdr3_aa: CASSPRGPGTEKLFF
v_call: TRBV27; d_call: TRBD1; cdr3_length: 17; j_call: TRBJ1-1; clone_size: .; cdr3_nt: TGTGCCAGCAGTTGGACAGGGTACGGGGGTATGAACACTGAAGCTTTCTTT; cdr3_aa: CASSWTGYGGMNTEAFF
v_call: TRBV19; d_call: .; cdr3_length: 14; j_call: TRBJ1-2; clone_size: once; cdr3_nt: TGTGCCAGTAGTGCTACAACAACTAACTATGGCTACACCTTC; cdr3_aa: CASSATTTNYGYTF
v_call: TRBV28; d_call: .; cdr3_length: 15; j_call: TRBJ1-2; clone_size: .; cdr3_nt: TGTGCCAGCAGTCAATCATCAGAAGCTAACTATGGCTACACCTTC; cdr3_aa: CASSQSSEANYGYTF
v_call: TRBV6-2/TRBV6-3; d_call: .; cdr3_length: 16; j_call: TRBJ1-6; clone_size: .; cdr3_nt: TGTGCCAGCAGTTTCAGGGGCTGGGAGGATAATTCACCCCTCCACTTT; cdr3_aa: CASSFRGWEDNSPLHF
v_call: TRBV18; d_call: .; cdr3_length: 12; j_call: TRBJ2-2; clone_size: once; cdr3_nt: TGTGCCAGCTCAGAGTACACCGGGGAGCTGTTTTTT; cdr3_aa: CASSEYTGELFF
v_call: TRBV6-1; d_call: .; cdr3_length: 14; j_call: TRBJ1-6; clone_size: .; cdr3_nt: TGTGCCAGCAGAGAAGAGTACGGGGATTCACCCCTCCACTTT; cdr3_aa: CASREEYGDSPLHF
v_call: TRBV9; d_call: .; cdr3_length: 15; j_call: TRBJ2-2; clone_size: .; cdr3_nt: TGTGCCAGCAGCGTAGCTGGCAGATCCAACGGGGAGCTGTTTTTT; cdr3_aa: CASSVAGRSNGELFF
v_call: TRBV2; d_call: .; cdr3_length: 15; j_call: TRBJ2-2; clone_size: once; cdr3_nt: TGTGCCAGCAATCCGGGCGGAAAGAACACCGGGGAGCTGTTTTTT; cdr3_aa: CASNPGGKNTGELFF
v_call: TRBV7-3; d_call: TRBD1; cdr3_length: 15; j_call: TRBJ1-2; clone_size: .; cdr3_nt: TGTGCCAGCAGCTTAGGGACAGGGGTTAGCTATGGCTACACCTTC; cdr3_aa: CASSLGTGVSYGYTF
v_call: TRBV24-1; d_call: TRBD1; cdr3_length: 15; j_call: TRBJ2-1; clone_size: .; cdr3_nt: TGTGCCACCAGTGGACGGACAGGGGGCGAGGATGAGCAGTTCTTC; cdr3_aa: CATSGRTGGEDEQFF
v_call: TRBV10-3; d_call: .; cdr3_length: 14; j_call: TRBJ1-3; clone_size: .; cdr3_nt: TGTGCCATCAGTGTTGGAGGGGCCGGAAACACCATATATTTT; cdr3_aa: CAISVGGAGNTIYF
v_call: TRBV6-5; d_call: .; cdr3_length: 16; j_call: TRBJ1-1; clone_size: .; cdr3_nt: TGTGCCAGCAGTTACTCGGGGGGGCCCATGAACACTGAAGCTTTCTTT; cdr3_aa: CASSYSGGPMNTEAFF
v_call: TRBV5-1; d_call: TRBD1; cdr3_length: 15; j_call: TRBJ1-3; clone_size: .; cdr3_nt: TGCGCCAGCAGCGTGGGACAGAACTCTGGAAACACCATATATTTT; cdr3_aa: CASSVGQNSGNTIYF
v_call: TRBV7-9; d_call: .; cdr3_length: 14; j_call: TRBJ2-3; clone_size: .; cdr3_nt: TGTGCCAGCAGCTTAGGCGGAGCCACAGATACGCAGTATTTT; cdr3_aa: CASSLGGATDTQYF